This record looks at one TCR beta chain sequence and its context. This sample was taken from a study of CD8+ T cells in alopecia areata. CD25+CD127- cells were obtained by sorting CD4+ cells, for four or five patients. Separation by sorting yielded CD4+ and CD8+ T cells from PBMCs. V gave up 1 base and J gave up 2 bases, with 15 bases separating them. The CDR3 has 16 amino acids. Germline loops: CDR1 SGHTA, CDR2 FQGNSA. Isolated RNA was reverse transcribed into cDNA used as the sequencing template. TCRdb's copy holds only in-frame clones and misses some; the assay was immunoSEQ multiplex PCR. This table holds about 20,000 clones, 60% to 70% found once.

The receptor comes from a human donor with alopecia areata. What was sequenced was CD4+ Tregs sorted from blood. This sequence joins TRBV7-2 and TRBJ2-7; perhaps TRBD2 as D (5 bases). CDR3 in DNA: TGTGCCAGCAGCTTAGTGGTAGGTAGCGCGGCCTACGAGCAGTACTTC. Translation gives CASSLVVGSAAYEQYF.